This note documents a single T cell receptor (beta chain) sequence. The specificity of this receptor is unknown. Base qualities are not provided; no much larger clone lies one nucleotide away. The data were obtained in a study of vaccination and CD4 T cells after COVID-19 (dated by TCRdb to 2022 to 2024). Background on the whole study: SARS-CoV-2 positivity had been established in the convalescent patients by nasal swab PCR, and mild disease was recorded in eight to ten of these patients and severe disease in one. The spike-specific CD4+ TCR repertoire was compared before and after mRNA vaccination in over nine COVID-19 convalescent patients and several infection-naive healthy vaccine recipients. Post-COVID blood samples were collected from convalescent patients a median of approximately 93 days after diagnosis, with a range of about 30 to 180 days. Post-vaccine blood samples were obtained a median of approximately 74 days after the second vaccine dose, with a range of about 14 to 241 days. For stimulating the cultures, overlapping spike peptide pools were used, derived from SARS-CoV-2 as well as from the common cold coronaviruses HCoV-NL63, HCoV-OC43 and HCoV-229E. Control cultures received a CEFX viral epitope pool as the positive control, an HIV-1 Nef peptide pool as the negative control, or no peptide. Each participant got two doses of either the Pfizer-BioNTech BNT162b2 vaccine (n=8) or the Moderna mRNA-1273 vaccine (n=2). Six males and four females were included in the convalescent cohort, with two Hispanic individuals, seven Caucasians, two Asians and one multiracial person represented. General findings and caveats noted by the study authors: The median number of SARS-CoV-2-reactive clonotypes rose from approximately 20 after infection to approximately 41 after vaccination, but the change was not significant. In convalescent patients, nearly all vaccine-specific clones (304 of 307) were found to be mono-reactive for SARS-CoV-2 spike rather than cross-reactive with common cold coronaviruses. The study included relatively few convalescent patients and did not analyze early timepoints after natural infection. In convalescent patients, a median roughly 86% of post-vaccine SARS-CoV-2-reactive clones were detected only after vaccination, suggesting vaccine-specific priming.

Interpreted using the paper, the treatment or condition label stands for: roughly ten-day PBMC culture with coronavirus spike peptide pools or control peptides (ViraFEST assay). The study used the ViraFEST assay, which expanded antigen-specific T cells with peptide pools and then identified expanded clonotypes by TCR sequencing. Positive SARS-CoV-2 PCR tests in the convalescent patients dated from March to December 2020, before Alpha, Beta and Delta variants emerged in the United States. Approximately 2.1 million PBMCs per well were cultured in IMDM with roughly 5% human AB serum and 8 to 10 IU/ml IL-2, plus 10 ug/ml peptide pools. On days 3 and 7, half of the culture medium was replaced with fresh IL-2-containing medium. After about 11 days of culture, CD4+ T cells were isolated by negative selection using the EasySep CD4+ T cell isolation kit. PBMCs were separated from whole blood using Ficoll-Paque Plus gradient centrifugation and then either used fresh or cryopreserved at -140C. In general, triplicate wells were set up for every culture condition.

Receptors were amplified or captured by PCR. TCR sequencing of DNA from cultured CD4+ T cells used the Oncomine TCR Beta short-read assay at the Johns Hopkins FTIC core. The QIAamp micro DNA kit was used to extract genomic DNA from the cultured CD4+ T cells. Oncomine TCR Beta libraries from cultured CD4+ T cells were pooled with unique dual indexes and sequenced on an Illumina iSeq 100. On the study's bioinformatics: Non-productive sequences were filtered out, and CDR3s that did not start with C, did not end with F or W, or were shorter than 7 amino acids were discarded. The MANAFEST web application was used to identify antigen-specific clonotypes by comparing peptide-stimulated wells against reference wells and other culture wells. To be called positive, a clone needed an FDR below 0.05, an odds ratio above 5, and a productive frequency above 0.1% in at least two of three replicate wells. A clonotype was classed as cross-reactive if the clonotype showed significant expansion both in SARS-CoV-2 spike wells and in at least one common cold coronavirus spike condition. Using R version 3.6.1, CDR3 homology was evaluated through Levenshtein distances (stringdist) along with unrooted phylogenetic trees (ape). TCRdb ran its own pipeline on the public reads, namely fastp trimming at Q25 and MiXCR clone calling, and kept in-frame beta chains. Rows are unified per CDR3 protein, each entry keeping the most common DNA and genes. TCRdb's processing, not the authors', yielded these V and J calls. The sample table shows approximately 7,500 distinct CDR3 sequences, and 50% to 65% are seen once. The biggest ten clones account for under 20% of the sample.

The TCR originated in a human donor who had recovered from COVID-19. Sequencing was carried out using CD4+ T cells from blood, cultured in vitro.

The DNA sequence follows: TGTGCCAGCAGTAGCGGGGGGGTGGCGAGCTACGAGCAGTACTTC. The encoded protein is CASSSGGVASYEQYF. The sequence is built from TRBV6-2 or TRBV6-3 and TRBJ2-7; TRBD2 lines up with 10 middle nucleotides. The CDR3 measures 15 amino acids from cysteine to phenylalanine. Of all the DNA, just the CDR3 is kept, 45 bases in frame from base 1. The junction shows trimming of 5 bases on V and 3 bases on J, and the gene matches do not reach 7 bases of it. The germline V gene gives CDR1 as MNHEY and CDR2 as SVGEGT.